These 16 T cell receptor beta chains were sequenced from one sample in a study of blood T cell repertoires in COVID-19. Sequenced by immunoSEQ multiplex PCR; TCRdb stores in-frame clones only, minus some. Seen here are 250,000 to 400,000 clones, almost 90% observed once, and the top ten hold roughly 2.9%. What was sequenced was peripheral blood. Source of these receptors: a woman aged 25 to 39 with COVID-19, enrolled during active disease.

V gene TRBV10-3 combines with J gene TRBJ2-1, with no clear D. The CDR3 loop spans 15 amino acids. The germline V and J ends were trimmed by 2 bases and 0 bases, with 8 bases remaining between them. CDR1 is ENHRY and CDR2 is SYGVKD in the germline V gene. The CDR3 bases are TGTGCCATCAGTGAGGCCCTGAGCTCCTACAATGAGCAGTTCTTC. This translates into CAISEALSSYNEQFF.

The chain has TRBV10-2 and TRBJ2-7; D might be TRBD1 (6 bases). Trimming took 6 bases from V and 2 from J, leaving 14 bases between them. Germline V lookup: CDR1 WSHSY, CDR2 SAAADI. The CDR3 is 14 residues long. CDR3 nucleotides: TGCGCCAGCAGGTGGCAGGGGTTCGCCTACGAGCAGTACTTC. Protein sequence: CASRWQGFAYEQYF.

This rearrangement joins TRBV30 to TRBJ2-1; D call uncertain. Trimming removed 7 bases at V and 6 bases at J, with 10 bases between. The CDR3 loop spans 11 amino acids. Germline values: CDR1 GTSNPN, CDR2 SVGIG (reference sequence). The CDR3 DNA sequence: TGTGCCTCCTCCCCAGTCAATGAGCAGTTCTTC. Protein product: CASSPVNEQFF.

Notes on this clone: Other DNA variants within this sample encode the same CDR3. V and J are TRBV5-6 and TRBJ1-1, with a possible D match to TRBD1 (5 bases). With 4 bases removed from V and 0 bases from J, the gap between germline ends came to 10 bases. Germline values: CDR1 SGHDT, CDR2 YYEEEE. This CDR3 contains 14 residues. The CDR3 nucleotides read TGTGCCAGCAGCGCGCAGGGCCTGAACACTGAAGCTTTCTTT. Amino acid sequence: CASSAQGLNTEAFF. Using reference TRBV5-6 and TRBJ1-1 for the parts outside the CDR3, the full variable domain is DAGVTQSPTHLIKTRGQQVTLRCSPKSGHDTVSWYQQALGQGPQFIFQYYEEEERQRGNFPDRFSGHQFPNYSSELNVNALLLGDSALYLCASSAQGLNTEAFFGQGTRLTVV.

The chain combines TRBV30 with TRBJ2-1; 12 nucleotides agree with TRBD2. V gave up 1 base and J gave up 11 bases; unmatched junction bases: 9. This CDR3 is 15 amino acids long. Germline values: CDR1 GTSNPN, CDR2 SVGIG (reference sequence). The CDR3 bases are TGTGCCTGGAGTGGGACTAGCGGGAAGGGACCTAAGCAGTTCTTC. It specifies CAWSGTSGKGPKQFF.

This chain joins TRBV20-1 and TRBJ1-5, with unresolved D. The CDR3 has 13 amino acids. CDR1 and CDR2 (germline): DFQATT, SNEGSKA (reference sequence). With 3 bases removed from V and 3 bases from J, the gap between germline ends came to 9 bases. The CDR3 DNA sequence: TGCAGTGCTAGTCGGGGAGTCAATCAGCCCCAGCATTTT. This encodes CSASRGVNQPQHF.

The chain couples TRBV19 to TRBJ1-5, with TRBD1 matching over 8 bases. The CDR3 has 12 amino acids. V trimming: 10 bases; J trimming: 6 bases; junction bases outside the gene matches: 5. Germline loops: CDR1 LNHDA, CDR2 SQIVND (reference sequence). CDR3 coding DNA: TGTGCCACCAGACAGGGGCTTCAGCCCCAGCATTTT. Protein sequence: CATRQGLQPQHF.

V usage is TRBV5-4 and J usage is TRBJ2-1, with TRBD2 identical over 11 bases. The length of the CDR3 is 16 residues. In germline, CDR1 is SGHNT, CDR2 YYREEE (reference sequence). The V segment lost 4 bases and the J segment 4 bases; nucleotides outside the gene matches: 7. CDR3 in amino acids: CASSRGLAGTYNEQFF. CDR3 nucleotides: TGTGCCAGCAGCCGCGGACTAGCGGGCACATACAATGAGCAGTTCTTC.

The rearrangement joins TRBV5-3 to TRBJ1-5; D is possibly TRBD1 (6 bases). TRBV5-3 falls under the ORF class, with uncertain function. The length of the CDR3 is 14 residues. V lost 6 bases, J lost 0 bases, and 10 bases lay in between. The CDR3 coding sequence is TGTGCCAGAACCCACAGGGTTAGCAATCAGCCCCAGCATTTT. It is translated as CARTHRVSNQPQHF.

This chain uses TRBV4-1 with TRBJ1-6; perhaps TRBD1 as D (5 bases). The CDR3 extends over 17 amino acids. The V end was cut by 4 bases, the J end by 9 bases, with 22 bases between. Germline assignment: CDR1 MGHRA and CDR2 YSYEKL. The CDR3 nucleotides are TGCGCCAGCAGCCCGAAAGGCGGGGGGGATAAGATTTCACCCCTCCACTTT. Amino acid sequence: CASSPKGGGDKISPLHF.

The gene calls are TRBV7-3 and TRBJ2-3; D is perhaps TRBD2 (6 bases). CDR3 size: 14 residues. CDR1 is SGHTA and CDR2 is FQGTGA in the germline V gene. Trimming shortened V by 3 bases and J by 4 bases, and 11 bases separated the two germline ends. The CDR3 here is CASSFGTPPDTQYF. In DNA, the CDR3 is TGTGCCAGCAGCTTCGGGACTCCCCCAGATACGCAGTATTTT.

The J gene is TRBJ2-7, the V gene TRBV29-1, with D perhaps matching TRBD2 (5 bases). V was trimmed by 7 bases and J by 5 bases, leaving 15 bases between them. Germline CDR1 and CDR2: SQVTM and ANQGSEA. This CDR3 region has 12 residues. The CDR3 DNA is TGCAGCGCCCTAATGAGGGCGGACGAGCAGTACTTC. Its protein product is CSALMRADEQYF.

The chain carries TRBV2 and TRBJ2-5; a weak D match, TRBD1 (7 bases). V was pared by 10 bases and J by 4 bases, with 16 bases between. The CDR3 is 13 residues long. Germline V gene sequence: CDR1 SNHLY, CDR2 FYNNEI. This chain's CDR3 is CANSGQEGETQYF. For the CDR3, the DNA is TGTGCCAACTCCGGACAGGAGGGAGAGACCCAGTACTTC.

This clone was detected a few times. The V gene is TRBV9, the J gene TRBJ2-5, with 7 bases matching TRBD1. Trimming removed 0 bases from V and 1 base from J; junction bases left unmatched: 0. The germline V gene has CDR1 SGDLS and CDR2 YYNGEE. This CDR3 comprises 14 residues. The chain's CDR3 is CASSVAGGQETQYF. The DNA of the CDR3 is TGTGCCAGCAGCGTAGCAGGGGGCCAAGAGACCCAGTACTTC. Together with reference TRBV9 and TRBJ2-5, the CDR3 gives the full variable domain: DSGVTQTPKHLITATGQRVTLRCSPRSGDLSVYWYQQSLDQGLQFLIQYYNGEERAKGNILERFSAQQFPDLHSELNLSSLELGDSALYFCASSVAGGQETQYFGPGTRLLVL.

This chain connects TRBV7-8 to TRBJ1-2; TRBD1 might be the D (6 bases). Germline V gene data show CDR1 as SGHVS and CDR2 as FQNEAQ. CDR3 length: 15 amino acids. With 5 bases removed from V and 0 bases from J, the gap between germline ends came to 13 bases. This CDR3 is CASSPTGPTNYGYTF. CDR3 DNA sequence: TGTGCCAGCAGCCCAACAGGGCCCACTAACTATGGCTACACCTTC.

V gene TRBV7-6 combines with J gene TRBJ2-1, with 13 bases matching TRBD2. Losses at the gene ends were 6 bases for V and 5 bases for J; bases not matched to a gene: 4. There are 15 residues in the CDR3. Germline V gene data show CDR1 as SGHVS and CDR2 as FNYEAQ. CDR3 sequence reads: CASSQLAGGDNEQFF. CDR3 DNA sequence: TGTGCCAGCAGTCAACTAGCGGGAGGGGACAATGAGCAGTTCTTC.